Listed below are T cell receptor beta chains from one sample, sequenced in a study of PD-1 blockade in classical Hodgkin lymphoma. Method: immunoSEQ multiplex PCR; TCRdb's copy keeps in-frame clones and lacks some. The profile covers approximately 24,000 clones, with roughly 80% appearing a single time and 6.2% taken by the ten largest. This specimen consisted of peripheral blood mononuclear cells (PBMCs), obtained before the fourth cycle of nivolumab. These receptors all come from a human donor with classical Hodgkin lymphoma. CDR3s leave out the opening cysteine and the closing phenylalanine or tryptophan. The order of the fields is D gene, V gene, CDR3 protein. The D gene is left open where the match is weak.

>.|TRBV7-9
ASSPEGEKLF
>TRBD1|TRBV7-9
ASSPGTGRAGYT
>.|TRBV25-1
ASSEFVGRTNEQY
>.|TRBV2
ASSAWGYNEQF
>TRBD1|TRBV7-2
ASRGSRGPFEKLF
>.|TRBV4-1
ASSQEQDPRYEQY
>TRBD1|TRBV19
ASSPLGQGDNSPLH
>TRBD2|TRBV5-1
ASSSLGLAGSSYNEQF
>.|TRBV5-1
ASSFGSLGETQY
>.|TRBV28
ALEVNYGYT
>TRBD1|TRBV5-4
ASSLGTGDMNTEAF
>TRBD2|TRBV19
ASSTRTSGKPDTQY
>TRBD1|TRBV11-3
ASSLAGGRGYT
>.|TRBV28
ATYGTDSSYEQY
>.|TRBV18
ASSPTNNQPQH
>TRBD1|TRBV6-6
ASTGAPNQPQH
>.|TRBV18
ASSLGTIATNEKLF
>.|TRBV29-1
SVVPATYGYT
>TRBD2|TRBV7-2
ASSRPGGYNEQF
>TRBD1|TRBV18
ASSPNGQGNYGYT
>TRBD2|TRBV4-1
ASSPLAESSYNEQF
>.|TRBV5-1
ASSVGRPIGGTGELF
>.|TRBV10-3
AISPGSSTDTQY
>.|TRBV12-5
ASGGPRRLGNTIY
>.|TRBV11-3
ASSSLLPGGREKLF
>TRBD1|TRBV18
ASSPPGGQGLTNGYT
>.|TRBV7-3
ASSLTLGGEQF
>.|TRBV9
ASSVSGVTEAF
>.|TRBV2
ASSSSSTGKNEQF
>.|TRBV5-4
ASSLPTSSGNTIY
>TRBD1|TRBV27
ASSPGQFIQETQY